These T cell receptor beta chains were read from a single sample in a study of T cell responses to AZD1222 COVID-19 vaccine. Profiled with immunoSEQ multiplex PCR; TCRdb holds only in-frame clones, not every one. In the table there are 140,000 or so clones, just over 85% of which are singletons. Source: peripheral blood, taken on day 0 of AZD1222 vaccination. The receptor set was obtained from an adult in good health. Each CDR3 is given with its conserved first and last residue. Each record gives: D gene, J gene, V gene, clone size, CDR3 DNA, CDR3 protein. A D gene is named only where the DNA matches it firmly. Clone size is shown for a subset of rows, as once, few, many or a class of expanded clone.

>TRBD2|TRBJ2-2|TRBV7-2|.
TGTGCCAGCAGCTTAGTCTCTAGCGGGAGTACATCTTCCGGGGAGCTGTTTTTT
CASSLVSSGSTSSGELFF
>TRBD2|TRBJ2-7|TRBV7-9|.
TGTGCCAGCAGCCACGGAACTTATAGCGGGAGGAGGTACGAGCAGTACTTC
CASSHGTYSGRRYEQYF
>.|TRBJ2-5|TRBV7-7|.
TGTGCCAGCAGCTTAGACGCAGTCGCAGAGACCCAGTACTTC
CASSLDAVAETQYF
>.|TRBJ1-1|TRBV5-1|.
TGCGCCAGCAGCCGGGAGGCTGCGGGGAACACTGAAGCTTTCTTT
CASSREAAGNTEAFF
>TRBD2|TRBJ2-2|TRBV9|.
TGTGCCAGCAGCCCTCCCGGACTAGCGGGAGGGTCGTGGACCGGGGAGCTGTTTTTT
CASSPPGLAGGSWTGELFF
>TRBD1|TRBJ1-2|TRBV29-1|.
TGCAGCGTTGATCTTTTTGGGTTGGGAAGGGGGCGCGGAGGCTACACCTTC
CSVDLFGLGRGRGGYTF
>.|TRBJ2-7|TRBV30|.
TGTGCCTGGAGTGTAGCCTCAGAGCCGTACTTC
CAWSVASEPYF
>TRBD1|TRBJ1-4|TRBV3-1/TRBV3-2|.
TGTGCCAGCAGCCAAGCGAAGGGGGCGGCTGAAAAACTGTTTTTT
CASSQAKGAAEKLFF
>TRBD1|TRBJ2-7|TRBV4-1|once
TGCGCCAGCAGCCTGTACAGGGGTGGCGAGCAGTACTTC
CASSLYRGGEQYF
>.|TRBJ1-1|TRBV5-4|.
TGTGCCAGCAGCCTGTGGGGTGAAGCTTTCTTT
CASSLWGEAFF
>.|TRBJ2-2|TRBV3-1/TRBV3-2|.
TGTGCCAGCAGCCAAGCTCTGGTCAGGACCGGGGAGCTGTTTTTT
CASSQALVRTGELFF
>TRBD2|TRBJ2-7|TRBV4-2|.
TGTGCCAGCAGCCAAGATGAGGTTGGCGGGGGGAGAAGCGGCGAGCAGTACTTC
CASSQDEVGGGRSGEQYF
>.|TRBJ2-3|TRBV3-1/TRBV3-2|.
TGTGCCAGCAGCCCGGGGGCAGGGCCCACAGATACGCAGTATTTT
CASSPGAGPTDTQYF
>TRBD2|TRBJ2-2|TRBV9|.
TGTGCCAGCAGCGTAATGAGCGGGAGTGGCACCGGGGAGCTGTTTTTT
CASSVMSGSGTGELFF
>TRBD2|TRBJ2-1|TRBV28|.
TGTGCCAGCAGTTCACTCACTAGCGGACTTTACAATGAGCAGTTCTTC
CASSSLTSGLYNEQFF
>.|TRBJ1-6|TRBV13|.
TGTGCCAGCAGCTTATTGGATTCACCCCTCCACTTT
CASSLLDSPLHF
>.|TRBJ2-7|TRBV9|.
TGTGCCAGCAGCGGCAGAGGGGGAGCCTACGAGCAGTACTTC
CASSGRGGAYEQYF
>.|TRBJ1-1|TRBV28|.
TGTGCCAGCAGTCCCCACTCGGGCGGCGAAGCTTTCTTT
CASSPHSGGEAFF
>TRBD1|TRBJ1-2|TRBV4-1|.
TGCGCCAGCAGCCAAGTTACGAACCGGGACAGGGGACATGGCTACACCTTC
CASSQVTNRDRGHGYTF
>.|TRBJ2-1|TRBV11-2|.
TGTGCCAGCAGTCGTGCGGGATTTTACAATGAGCAGTTCTTC
CASSRAGFYNEQFF
>TRBD2|TRBJ2-7|TRBV7-2|.
TGTGCCAGCAGCGCACCGCCGCGGGGGTACTACGAGCAGTACTTC
CASSAPPRGYYEQYF
>.|TRBJ1-4|TRBV6-5|.
TGTGCCAGCAGTACCGGGGGCGCGGCTAATGAAAAACTGTTTTTT
CASSTGGAANEKLFF
>.|TRBJ1-5|TRBV5-1|once
TGCGCCAGCAGCTTGAGGCAGCCCCAGCATTTT
CASSLRQPQHF
>.|TRBJ1-2|TRBV6-5|.
TGTGCCAGCAGTTCGGTAGGCACAGGGAGCGCCGGTGGCTACACCTTC
CASSSVGTGSAGGYTF
>.|TRBJ1-5|TRBV9|.
TGTGCCAGCAGCGTAGAAGGGGGGGATCAGCCCCAGCATTTT
CASSVEGGDQPQHF
>TRBD2|TRBJ2-1|TRBV7-3|.
TGTGCCAGCAGCCGGGGGCTAGCGGGGCGGGATGAGCAGTTCTTC
CASSRGLAGRDEQFF
>.|TRBJ1-1|TRBV6-5|.
TGTGCCAGCAGTTACTCGATGGCGGGGTCGAACACTGAAGCTTTCTTT
CASSYSMAGSNTEAFF
>.|TRBJ2-3|TRBV27|.
TGTGCCAGCAGTTCAGTCCCGGGCCCAACTTTCACAGATACGCAGTATTTT
CASSSVPGPTFTDTQYF
>.|TRBJ1-3|TRBV4-2|.
TGTGCCAGCAGCCATGGGGGCCTCGGGGCGCAAGGAAACACCATATATTTT
CASSHGGLGAQGNTIYF
>.|TRBJ2-1|TRBV6-2/TRBV6-3|.
TGTGCCAGCGGCCAGGGAGGTGAGCAGTTCTTC
CASGQGGEQFF
>.|TRBJ1-5|TRBV6-5|once
TGTGCCAGCAGTTATCTGGGCGGCCGCAATCAGCCCCAGCATTTT
CASSYLGGRNQPQHF
>.|TRBJ2-7|TRBV7-2|.
TGTGCCAGCAGCCTGCAGGGTGGGTTCTACGAGCAGTACTTC
CASSLQGGFYEQYF
>.|TRBJ1-2|TRBV14|.
TGTGCCAGCAGCCCGGGCCCGTTGGACTATGGCTACACCTTC
CASSPGPLDYGYTF
>.|TRBJ2-1|TRBV7-2|.
TGTGCCAGCAGCTTAGAGGGGGGAGGGCAAAATGAGCAGTTCTTC
CASSLEGGGQNEQFF
>.|TRBJ2-2|TRBV9|.
TGTGCCAGCAGCGTAGAAGGAGGGGAGATCGGCACCGGGGAGCTGTTTTTT
CASSVEGGEIGTGELFF
>.|TRBJ2-1|TRBV14|.
TGTGCCAGCAGCCAAGTGCAGAATGAGCAGTTCTTC
CASSQVQNEQFF
>.|TRBJ1-1|TRBV29-1|.
TGCAGCTCCCTGACCCAGGGTTTAGGAGCTTTCTTT
CSSLTQGLGAFF
>.|TRBJ1-1|TRBV5-1|.
TGCGCCAGCAGCTTCGAACAGGGCGGCACTGAAGCTTTCTTT
CASSFEQGGTEAFF
>.|TRBJ2-7|TRBV18|.
TGTGCCAGCTCCCCTGGACAGTCCTCCTACGAGCAGTACTTC
CASSPGQSSYEQYF
>.|TRBJ2-1|TRBV6-2/TRBV6-3|once
TGTGCCAGCAGTAACCGGGGGACCCAGAAGTTCTTC
CASSNRGTQKFF
>.|TRBJ2-6|TRBV27|.
TGTGCCAGCAGTTTAGTCTCTGGGGCCAACGTCCTGACTTTC
CASSLVSGANVLTF
>TRBD1|TRBJ1-2|TRBV6-5|.
TGTGCCAGCAGTTACTTGGACAGGGGACATGGCTACACCTTC
CASSYLDRGHGYTF
>.|TRBJ2-3|TRBV19|.
TGTGCCAGTAGTATTGGTACCACAGCCAGCACAGATACGCAGTATTTT
CASSIGTTASTDTQYF
>TRBD1|TRBJ1-4|TRBV30|.
TGTGCCTGGAAAGGACAGGGTATCGTAAAACTGTTTTTT
CAWKGQGIVKLFF
>TRBD2|TRBJ2-3|TRBV7-9|.
TGTGCCAGCAGCACGGGACTAGCGAGCACAGATACGCAGTATTTT
CASSTGLASTDTQYF
>.|TRBJ1-6|TRBV11-2|.
TGTGCCAGCAGCTTAGATGTTGAGGAGACCCTCCACTTT
CASSLDVEETLHF
>.|TRBJ1-1|TRBV7-9|.
TGTGCCAGCAGCTTAGCGCTTGGGAACACTGAAGCTTTCTTT
CASSLALGNTEAFF
>TRBD1|TRBJ1-6|TRBV9|once
TGTGCCAGCAAACAGGGGCAAAATTCACCCCTCCACTTT
CASKQGQNSPLHF
>.|TRBJ1-5|TRBV23-1|.
TGCGCCAGCAGACAAGAACGGGACCTCGAGGGCAATCAGCCCCAGCATTTT
CASRQERDLEGNQPQHF
>TRBD2|TRBJ2-7|TRBV7-2|.
TGTGCCAGCAGCACTCCTTTAGCGGGAGGTTTGGACGAGCAGTACTTC
CASSTPLAGGLDEQYF
>TRBD2|TRBJ2-1|TRBV5-4|.
TGTGCCAGCAGCTCCGGACTAGCGGGAGGGGCGTACAATGAGCAGTTCTTC
CASSSGLAGGAYNEQFF
>.|TRBJ1-5|TRBV28|.
TGTGCCAGCAGTTGGTCGGCGGGACAGCCCCAGCATTTT
CASSWSAGQPQHF
>.|TRBJ1-1|TRBV11-2|.
TGTGCCAGCAGCCCTCCTAATGGGGGCGTGAACACTGAAGCTTTCTTT
CASSPPNGGVNTEAFF